What follows is one T cell receptor (beta chain) and its context. The antigen is not known. The V gene end was trimmed by 3 bases and the J gene end by 9 bases; junction bases not matched to a gene: 1. Germline CDR1 reads MNHEY; CDR2 reads SMNVEV (reference sequence). This CDR3 has 14 amino acids. The data stem from a study of cytomegalovirus exposure and HLA in healthy donors. General study points: Many donors carried some public TCRs, although rarity characterized most TCR sequences.

Amplification used 60 Vbeta primers and 13 Jbeta primers. Original handling: The authors later counted some 76 million unique TCR beta chains, some 9.9 million of them shared. TCRdb's table, derived via immunoSEQ multiplex PCR, lists solely in-frame clones and lacks some. V, J and clone size are those of that table, while D and trimming were read from the DNA. The table includes around 31,000 clones, more than 55% detected once. The sequencing input was PBMCs. This receptor was obtained from a male donor in good health and CMV-seropositive. The chain joins TRBV27 to TRBJ1-6, with 11 bases matching TRBD1. CDR3 nucleotides: TGTGCCAGCAGTTTCGGGACAGGGGGTTCACCCCTCCACTTT. Residues: CASSFGTGGSPLHF.